This T cell receptor beta chain was sequenced during a study of T cell responses to AZD1222 COVID-19 vaccine. Profiled with immunoSEQ multiplex PCR; TCRdb holds only in-frame clones, not every one. This sample has fewer than 90,000 clones, with 90% to 95% found just once. Points from the study as a whole: Compared with day 0, the breadth and depth of the Spike-specific TCR repertoire rose significantly after two doses of AZD1222. Females made up more of the donors, who were largely white British, and clonal diversity may have come out too low. Baseline serology detected seropositivity in only 5 or 6 AZD1222 recipients.

CDR1 is SGHRS, CDR2 YFSETQ, per germline. The CDR3 runs to 16 residues. The V segment lost 4 bases and the J segment 4 bases; nucleotides outside the gene matches: 9. Second-dose intervals of approximately 4 or approximately 12 weeks were pooled. A remark on this clone: Its antigen is undetermined.

This TCR came from an adult who received the AZD1222 COVID-19 vaccine. V usage is TRBV5-1 and J usage is TRBJ1-4; TRBD1 matches 8 bases. Sequenced here: peripheral blood, sampled 28 days after the second AZD1222 dose. The CDR3 DNA is TGCGCCAGCAGCCTTGGTGACAGGGGCCTTAATGAAAAACTGTTTTTT. This codes for CASSLGDRGLNEKLFF. Complete variable domain (other parts from reference TRBV5-1 and TRBJ1-4): KAGVTQTPRYLIKTRGQQVTLSCSPISGHRSVSWYQQTPGQGLQFLFEYFSETQRNKGNFPGRFSGRQFSNSRSEMNVSTLELGDSALYLCASSLGDRGLNEKLFFGSGTQLSVL.